This T cell receptor beta chain was identified in a study of T cell repertoires in cytomegalovirus infection. About the research overall: Signatures in public TCR beta sequences pointed to both CMV infection and matching HLA type.

TCRdb fed the reads into MiXCR, producing one record per CDR3 protein. The repertoire holds fewer than 300,000 distinct CDR3 sequences, with about 25% as singletons. This clonotype was seen repeatedly, ten times or more. The length of the CDR3 is 14 residues. V lost 1 base to trimming and J lost 8 bases, with 12 bases between them. CDR1 is MNHNS, CDR2 SASEGT, per germline. Sequencing used PBMCs. This receptor was obtained from a human donor in good health (CMV status not recorded). Some clones in this sample may be carry-over from other donors' samples. The gene calls are TRBV6-1 and TRBJ2-1, with D uncertain. The CDR3 DNA reads as TGTGCCAGCAGTGAAGGTCCAGTTATCTATGAGCAGTTCTTC. Amino acid sequence: CASSEGPVIYEQFF.